In its sample, the clone carrying this TCR beta chain was seen once. This sample is drawn from a study of blood T cell repertoires in COVID-19. Study summary: From T cells, B-cell-depleted T cells, or PBMCs came the material, which was cDNA or gDNA.

After removal of 8 bases from V and 3 bases from J, the junction contained 10 bases not matched to a gene. In germline, CDR1 is MNHEY, CDR2 SMNVEV (reference sequence). This CDR3 comprises 15 residues. Residents of about two dozen US areas, aged roughly 18 to 95 years, made up the participants. Cohorts were determined from participant-reported clinical history. Cohort 3 recovery required two negative PCRs, clearance, or symptom resolution. Some clones are missing from TCRdb's copy, which holds only in-frame ones; the method was immunoSEQ multiplex PCR. The sample shows around 250,000 clones, 80% to 90% of them seen only once.

The J gene is TRBJ2-7, the V gene TRBV27; 10 bases fit TRBD1. The TCR originated in a woman aged 45 to 65 who had recovered from COVID-19. Material for sequencing was PBMCs or T cells enriched from blood (not recorded which). The CDR3 nucleotides are TGTGCCAGCGCACCCCGGGACAGGGGCCTCTACGAGCAGTACTTC. It is translated as CASAPRDRGLYEQYF.